The source of this T cell receptor (beta chain) is a study of OX40 agonist ivuxolimab in advanced cancers. Study outcomes and limitations: Mean expanded clone counts were higher in CD8+ than CD4+ T cells.

Assay: immunoSEQ multiplex PCR; the TCRdb copy retains only in-frame clones and omits some. Among tens of thousands of clones listed, approximately 90% were seen once. As to this clone: Its target is not known.

Germline V CDR1 and CDR2: GTSNPN, SVGIG (reference sequence). CDR3 length: 14 amino acids. The sequence derives from an adult with an advanced solid tumor such as melanoma, head and neck, liver or kidney cancer. This specimen consisted of CD4+ or CD8+ T cells sorted from blood, obtained in a trial of the OX40 agonist ivuxolimab. The chain joins TRBV30 to TRBJ2-5, with 7 bases lining up with TRBD2. Judging by the DNA end, TRBJ2-7 fits better; the J call may be wrong. The CDR3 region has the DNA TGTGCCTGGAGTCCGGTGGGGGGGGACTACGAGCAGTACTTC. It specifies CAWSPVGGDYEQYF.